Included here is one T cell receptor (beta chain) sequence, with context. Its antigen is as yet unknown. It differs at one base from a far larger clone, so likely a read error. The CDR3 consists of 14 residues. The trim removed 2 bases at V and 9 bases at J, leaving 4 bases unmatched. The germline gives CDR1 MNHEY, CDR2 SMNVEV (reference sequence). Original analysis: Filtering differed, since immunoSEQ gave only junction sequences and no quality scores. The assay was immunoSEQ multiplex PCR, and TCRdb's table has in-frame clones only and misses some. That table gives V, J and clone size, and the DNA gave D and trimming. The sample contains roughly 490,000 clones, less than 80% of which appear only once. The data stem from a study of shared clonotypes between healthy human individuals. Study-level findings and limits: Among donors, sharing of clonotypes was expected to be affected by sequencing depth.

For genomic DNA, unsorted samples relied on approximately 81 million PBMCs. Input material: PBMCs. The clonotype comes from a woman between 40 and 50 years old in good health. Some clones in this sample may be carry-over from other donors' samples. This chain links TRBV27 with TRBJ2-1; 10 positions agree with TRBD2. CDR3 nucleotide sequence: TGTGCCAGCAGTTTAATAAGACTAGCGGGTGAGCAGTTCTTC. This encodes CASSLIRLAGEQFF.